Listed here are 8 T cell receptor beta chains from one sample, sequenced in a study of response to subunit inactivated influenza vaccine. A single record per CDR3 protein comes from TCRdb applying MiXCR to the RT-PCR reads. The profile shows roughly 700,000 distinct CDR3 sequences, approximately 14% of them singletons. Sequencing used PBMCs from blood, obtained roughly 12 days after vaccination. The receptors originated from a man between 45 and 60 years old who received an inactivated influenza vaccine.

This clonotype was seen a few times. This CDR3 is CASSQTGYEAFF. CDR3 DNA sequence: TGTGCCAGCAGCCAGACAGGGTATGAAGCTTTCTTT. The chain is built from TRBV6-2 or TRBV6-3 and TRBJ1-1; 7 bases are shared with TRBD1. From germline, CDR1 is MNHEY and CDR2 SVGEGT. The V gene end was trimmed by 6 bases and the J gene end by 7 bases; junction bases not matched to a gene: 5. The CDR3 consists of 12 residues.

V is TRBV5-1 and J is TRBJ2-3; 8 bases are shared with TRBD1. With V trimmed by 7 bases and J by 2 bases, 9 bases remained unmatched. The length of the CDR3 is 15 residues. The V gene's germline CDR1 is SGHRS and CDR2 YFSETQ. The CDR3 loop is CASRTGTGYTDTQYF. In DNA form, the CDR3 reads TGCGCCAGCCGAACCGGGACAGGCTACACAGATACGCAGTATTTT.

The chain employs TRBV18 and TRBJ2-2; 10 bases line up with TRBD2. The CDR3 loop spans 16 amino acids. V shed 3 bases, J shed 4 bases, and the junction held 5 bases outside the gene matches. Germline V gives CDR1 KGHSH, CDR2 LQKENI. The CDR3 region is CASSPSSGRATGELFF. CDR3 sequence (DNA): TGTGCCAGCTCACCTTCTAGCGGGAGAGCCACCGGGGAGCTGTTTTTT.

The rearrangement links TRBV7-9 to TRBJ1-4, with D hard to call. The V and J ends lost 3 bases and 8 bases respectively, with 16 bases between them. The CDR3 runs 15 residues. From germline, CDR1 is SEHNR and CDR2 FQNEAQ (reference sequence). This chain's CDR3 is CASSLGSLEDEKLFF. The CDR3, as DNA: TGTGCCAGCAGCTTGGGGTCCCTCGAGGACGAAAAACTGTTTTTT.

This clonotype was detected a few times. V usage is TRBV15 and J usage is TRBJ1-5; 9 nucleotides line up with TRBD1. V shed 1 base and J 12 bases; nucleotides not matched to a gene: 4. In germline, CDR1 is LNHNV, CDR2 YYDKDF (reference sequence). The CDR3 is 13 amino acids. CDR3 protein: CATSRGTGASQHF. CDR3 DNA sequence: TGTGCCACCAGCAGAGGGACAGGGGCCAGCCAGCATTTT.

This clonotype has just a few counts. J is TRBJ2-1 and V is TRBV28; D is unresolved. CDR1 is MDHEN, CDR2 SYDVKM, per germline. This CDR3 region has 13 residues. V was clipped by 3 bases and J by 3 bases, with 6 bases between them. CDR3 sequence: CASSFQVYNEQFF. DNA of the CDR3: TGTGCCAGCAGTTTCCAGGTCTACAATGAGCAGTTCTTC.

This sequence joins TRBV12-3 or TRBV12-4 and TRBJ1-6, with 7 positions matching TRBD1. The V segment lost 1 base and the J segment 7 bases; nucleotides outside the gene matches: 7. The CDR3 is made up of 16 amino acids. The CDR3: CASSLDFNRGNSPLHF. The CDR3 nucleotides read TGTGCCAGCAGTTTAGATTTCAACAGGGGCAATTCACCCCTCCACTTT.

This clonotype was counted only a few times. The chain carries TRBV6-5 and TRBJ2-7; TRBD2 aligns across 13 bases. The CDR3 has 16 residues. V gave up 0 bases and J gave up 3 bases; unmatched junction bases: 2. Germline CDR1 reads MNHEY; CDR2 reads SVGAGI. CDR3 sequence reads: CASSYSRTSGSYEQYF. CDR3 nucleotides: TGTGCCAGCAGTTACTCGAGGACTAGCGGGAGCTACGAGCAGTACTTC.